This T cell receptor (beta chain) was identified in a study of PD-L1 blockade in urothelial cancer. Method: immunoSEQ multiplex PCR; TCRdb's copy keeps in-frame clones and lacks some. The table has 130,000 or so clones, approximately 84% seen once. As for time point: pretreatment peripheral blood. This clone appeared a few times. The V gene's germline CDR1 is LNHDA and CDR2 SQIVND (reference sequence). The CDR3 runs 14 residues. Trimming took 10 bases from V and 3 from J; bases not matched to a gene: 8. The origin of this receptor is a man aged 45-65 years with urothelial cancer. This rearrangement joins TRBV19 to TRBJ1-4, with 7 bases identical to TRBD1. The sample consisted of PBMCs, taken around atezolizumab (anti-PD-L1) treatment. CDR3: CATPEGTANEKLFF. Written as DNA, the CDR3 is TGTGCCACCCCAGAGGGGACAGCTAATGAAAAACTGTTTTTT.